The 15 T cell receptor beta chains reported below all come from one sample, sequenced in a study of CD8+ T cells in alopecia areata. Sequencing relied on a cDNA template that was reverse transcribed from extracted RNA. Using immunoSEQ multiplex PCR, the repertoire was profiled, and TCRdb retains in-frame clones only, with some absent. This repertoire holds about 270,000 clones, and none appear only once. Cells pooled from cutaneous lymph nodes were sorted on CD4, CD8alpha, NKG2D, NKG2ACE and other markers. Material for sequencing was CD4+ T cells sorted from a lymph node. These receptors were taken from a C3H/HeJ mouse with alopecia areata. The strain's MHC haplotype is H2-k.

This clone was seen a few times. The listed genes are named as in mouse. The read falls 4 residues short of the CDR3 end, and the missing part is taken from the germline J gene. The identical CDR3 is also encoded by other nucleotide sequences in the sample. The chain carries TRBV13-1 and TRBJ2-1; 7 positions match TRBD2. Germline V gene data show CDR1 as NSHNY and CDR2 as SYGAGN. The ends lost 0 bases at V and 0 bases at J; junction bases unmatched: 3. CDR3 length: 16 amino acids. The part of the CDR3 DNA that was read is TGTGCCAGCAGTGATGCCGGGGGGGATAACTATGCT. Amino acids: CASSDAGGDNYA. The full CDR3 protein is CASSDAGGDNYAEQFF.

Remarks on this clone: A read error may explain this, as a much larger clone is one base away. The germline and genes are mouse ones. The read ends 4 residues shy of where the CDR3 ends; the end is completed using the germline J gene. The chain has TRBV14 and TRBJ2-5; 11 positions match TRBD2. V lost 5 bases, J lost 3 bases, and 2 bases stayed unmatched. Germline CDR1 SGHDT, CDR2 FRDEAV. The CDR3 loop spans 14 amino acids. CDR3 residues: CASRRDWGQDTQYF. The CDR3 DNA, read in part, is TGTGCCAGCAGGCGGGACTGGGGGCAAGAC.

This clone turned up a few times. Mouse names are used for the genes. The read ends 4 residues before the CDR3 terminus; that terminus is restored from the germline J gene. The chain combines TRBV17 with TRBJ1-2, with TRBD1 matching over 7 bases. This CDR3 region has 13 residues. J was trimmed by 2 bases and V by 5 bases; bases with no gene match: 2. Germline V gene lookup returns CDR1 MNHDT and CDR2 YYDKIL. CDR3 DNA (partial): TGTGCTAGCAGTTTCAGGGGGAACTCC. Residues: CASSFRGNS. The CDR3 in its entirety is CASSFRGNSDYTF.

This clone showed up just a few times. The gene names given are mouse names. Read coverage stops 4 residues before the CDR3 terminus; the germline J gene supplies the remainder. J is TRBJ2-1 and V is TRBV13-3; TRBD2 aligns across 12 bases. Germline V CDR1 and CDR2: NNHDY, SYVADS. This CDR3 contains 13 residues. The CDR3 reads CASRTGGAAEQFF. The DNA read from the CDR3 is TGTGCCAGCAGGACTGGGGGGGCCGCT.

A note on this clone: Given a much more abundant clone one base away, this may be a read error. Any gene name here is a mouse gene name. This CDR3 reads CASRTGDTEVFF. The covered CDR3 bases are TGTGCCAGCAGGACAGGGGACACA. V is TRBV13-1 and J is TRBJ1-1; TRBD1 matches at 8 bases. The CDR3 end lies 4 residues beyond the end of the read and is filled in from the germline J gene. Germline CDR1 and CDR2: NSHNY and SYGAGN. Losses at the gene ends were 5 bases for V and 3 bases for J; bases not matched to a gene: 0. The CDR3 has 12 amino acids.

On this clone itself: Gene names and germline refer to mouse. The CDR3 extends 4 residues past the end of the read, so its final part is completed from the germline J gene. The sample has other DNA sequences that encode this CDR3 too. The chain is built from TRBV1 and TRBJ2-3, with D unclear. V was shortened by 0 bases and J by 0 bases, with 7 bases between the two germline ends. This CDR3 spans 15 amino acids. The germline gives CDR1 NSQYPW, CDR2 LRSPGD (reference sequence). The part of the CDR3 DNA that was read is TGCACCTGCAGTGCAGAAGGGTCTAGTGCAGAA. It yields the protein CTCSAEGSSAE. The whole CDR3 reads CTCSAEGSSAETLYF.

A word on this clone: Gene and germline names: mouse. The CDR3 is cut off 4 residues early in the read; its end comes from the germline J gene. The V gene is TRBV1, the J gene TRBJ2-1; 7 nucleotides line up with TRBD1. Per germline, CDR1 NSQYPW and CDR2 LRSPGD (reference sequence). The V and J ends lost 6 bases and 3 bases, in that order; junction bases with no gene match: 8. There are 15 residues in the CDR3. CDR3 DNA (partial): TGCACCTGCAGCCCCCCGGGACAGCTCTATGCT. Its protein is CTCSPPGQLYA. The CDR3 as a whole reads CTCSPPGQLYAEQFF.

The table lists this clone with a few counts. Gene names and germline refer to mouse. The sequenced fragment ends 4 residues before the CDR3 boundary, so the rest is inferred from the germline J gene. This chain joins TRBV31 and TRBJ2-2, with D hard to call. The length of the CDR3 is 12 residues. V lost 0 bases and J 3 bases, leaving 2 bases between the germline ends. The germline V gene encodes CDR1 GKSSPN and CDR2 SITVG. The CDR3 bases that were read are TGTGCCTGGAGTCTCTACACCGGG. This translates into CAWSLYTG. The whole CDR3 sequence is CAWSLYTGQLYF.

This clone has a handful of counts. Mouse gene names and germline throughout. The read terminates 4 residues before the CDR3 end, so the remaining end is supplied by the germline J gene. The chain carries TRBV19 and TRBJ2-1, with TRBD2 identical over 10 bases. The CDR3 runs to 15 residues. The junction had 8 bases not matched to a gene; V was cut back by 5 bases and J by 6 bases. Germline assignment: CDR1 FNHDT and CDR2 SITEND (reference sequence). Partial CDR3 DNA: TGTGCCAGCAGAGCTGGGGGGGCGCGTTTTGCT. Protein sequence: CASRAGGARFA. Given in full, the CDR3 is CASRAGGARFAEQFF.

Regarding this clone: Genes here carry mouse names. The observed sequence ends 4 residues before the CDR3 terminus, with the missing tail filled in from the germline J gene. V usage is TRBV19 and J usage is TRBJ2-3; a weak D match, TRBD1 (5 bases). Trimming cost V 4 bases and J 0 bases, with 12 bases left between them. CDR3 length equals 15 residues. Germline assignment: CDR1 FNHDT and CDR2 SITEND (reference sequence). The sequenced part of the CDR3 DNA is TGTGCCAGCAGTCAGGACAAAACTAGTGCAGAA. Translation gives CASSQDKTSAE. The whole CDR3 is CASSQDKTSAETLYF.

This clone was counted between two and nine times. Germline and genes: mouse. From the germline J gene comes the end of the CDR3, since the read stops 4 residues before it. Additional DNA sequences in this sample encode the identical CDR3. The chain has TRBV13-3 and TRBJ2-1; 8 bases match TRBD2. Germline V gene lookup returns CDR1 NNHDY and CDR2 SYVADS. The CDR3 is 13 residues long. CDR3 loop: CASSDLGGSEQFF. The part of the CDR3 DNA that was read is TGTGCCAGCAGTGACCTGGGGGGTTCT.

Details on this clone: The genes and germline here are from mouse. The CDR3 extends 4 residues past the end of the read, so its final part is completed from the germline J gene. This chain connects TRBV5 to TRBJ2-1; D possibly corresponds to TRBD2 (5 bases). Trimming took 0 bases from V and 4 from J, leaving 7 bases between them. Germline CDR1 and CDR2: LGHNA and YNLKQL (reference sequence). The CDR3 is 14 residues long. The DNA read from the CDR3 is TGTGCCAGCAGCCAAGATCCTGGGTATGCT. Translating gives CASSQDPGYA. The CDR3, in full, reads CASSQDPGYAEQFF.

This clone was observed a few times. Gene labels here are mouse ones. The read gets to within 4 residues of the CDR3 end, and the germline J gene fills in the rest. At the DNA level, this CDR3 is encoded by other sequences in the same sample as well. This chain uses TRBV5 with TRBJ2-5; tentative D call: TRBD1 (6 bases). Germline CDR1 LGHNA, CDR2 YNLKQL (reference sequence). CDR3 length: 13 residues. CDR3 loop: CASSQAGEDTQYF. CDR3 DNA, as far as it was read: TGTGCCAGCAGCCAAGCAGGGGAAGAC.

This clone was observed a handful of times. Gene names are mouse gene names. The sequence runs out 4 residues before the end of the CDR3; the remainder is reconstructed from the germline J gene. The same CDR3 also results from other DNA sequences found in this sample. V is TRBV19 and J is TRBJ2-7; 7 positions agree with TRBD2. Trimming took 2 bases from V and 3 from J; bases not matched to a gene: 2. This CDR3 has 13 amino acids. Per the germline V gene, CDR1 is FNHDT and CDR2 is SITEND (reference sequence). CDR3 protein: CASSIWGSYEQYF. The sequenced CDR3 bases are TGTGCCAGCAGTATCTGGGGGAGCTAT. The full variable domain, in which reference TRBV19 and TRBJ2-7 provide the parts outside the CDR3, is GGIITQTPKFLIGQEGQKLTLKCQQNFNHDTMYWYRQDSGKGLRLIYYSITENDLQKGDLSEGYDASREKKSSFSLTVTSAQKNEMAVFLCASSIWGSYEQYFGPGTRLTVL.

Remarks on this clone: Here the gene names and germline are mouse. The read halts 4 residues ahead of the CDR3 end, with the missing end drawn from the germline J gene. V is TRBV1 and J is TRBJ2-2, with D perhaps matching TRBD1 (6 bases). CDR1 NSQYPW and CDR2 LRSPGD come from the germline V gene (reference sequence). There are 16 residues in the CDR3. The V and J ends lost 0 bases and 3 bases respectively, with 11 bases between them. The CDR3: CTCSADQAGDTGQLYF. CDR3 DNA (partial): TGCACCTGCAGTGCAGATCAGGCAGGGGACACCGGG.